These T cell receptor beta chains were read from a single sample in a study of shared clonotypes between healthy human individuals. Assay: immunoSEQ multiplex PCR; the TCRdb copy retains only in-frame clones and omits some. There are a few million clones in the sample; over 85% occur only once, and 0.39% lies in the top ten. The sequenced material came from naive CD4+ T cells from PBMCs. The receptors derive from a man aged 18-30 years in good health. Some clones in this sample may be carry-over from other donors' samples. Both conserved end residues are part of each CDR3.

cdr3_aa: CATSSGTGTGNTIYF
v_call: TRBV15
j_call: TRBJ1-3

cdr3_aa: CASSLKRGREAFF
v_call: TRBV7-3
j_call: TRBJ1-1

cdr3_aa: CASDRVRANVLTF
v_call: TRBV7-2
j_call: TRBJ2-6

cdr3_aa: CAITGTSVHEQYF
v_call: TRBV10-3
j_call: TRBJ2-7

cdr3_aa: CATSREGRGWETQYF
v_call: TRBV15
j_call: TRBJ2-5

cdr3_aa: CASSLLAGVGNEQFF
v_call: TRBV5-1
j_call: TRBJ2-1

cdr3_aa: CASSPDLGQGAREQFF
v_call: TRBV7-8
j_call: TRBJ2-1

cdr3_aa: CAISANRGDEAFF
v_call: TRBV10-3
j_call: TRBJ1-1

cdr3_aa: CASSNRDRGSGELFF
v_call: TRBV7-9
j_call: TRBJ2-2

cdr3_aa: CASSLGRPSYNEQFF
v_call: TRBV7-3
j_call: TRBJ2-1

cdr3_aa: CASHQGGQGAWGYTF
v_call: TRBV28
j_call: TRBJ1-2

cdr3_aa: CAISEPNTYEQYF
v_call: TRBV10-3
j_call: NA

cdr3_aa: CSVEGTGRYEQYF
v_call: TRBV29-1
j_call: TRBJ2-7

cdr3_aa: CASSVQGRDYEQYF
v_call: TRBV6-5
j_call: TRBJ2-7

cdr3_aa: CAWSMWAGQPQHF
v_call: TRBV30
j_call: TRBJ1-5

cdr3_aa: CASSLLGVGNQPQHF
v_call: TRBV5-8
j_call: TRBJ1-5

cdr3_aa: CASSLGHFSGANVLTF
v_call: TRBV5-8
j_call: TRBJ2-6

cdr3_aa: CSAVGNEQFF
v_call: TRBV20-1
j_call: TRBJ2-1

cdr3_aa: CASSPGEGRTSGSYNEQFF
v_call: TRBV13
j_call: TRBJ2-1

cdr3_aa: CASSPGTSGAQQETQYF
v_call: TRBV5-4
j_call: TRBJ2-5

cdr3_aa: CASSLFQGGPNYEQYF
v_call: TRBV13
j_call: TRBJ2-7

cdr3_aa: CASSSLAGLRSGELFF
v_call: TRBV5-1
j_call: TRBJ2-2

cdr3_aa: CASSYGWGSNQPQHF
v_call: TRBV6-6
j_call: TRBJ1-5

cdr3_aa: CASGLVPSGTQAYNEQFF
v_call: TRBV12-5
j_call: TRBJ2-1

cdr3_aa: CASSLLGLAGGPHEQYF
v_call: TRBV4-3
j_call: TRBJ2-7

cdr3_aa: CASSKVGMRQPQHF
v_call: TRBV21-1
j_call: TRBJ1-5

cdr3_aa: CATSRGREFYGYTF
v_call: TRBV18
j_call: TRBJ1-2

cdr3_aa: CASSFDRGGSGEKLFF
v_call: TRBV5-1
j_call: TRBJ1-4

cdr3_aa: CAWSARAGTEAFF
v_call: TRBV30
j_call: TRBJ1-1

cdr3_aa: CASSYVMNTEAFF
v_call: TRBV6-5
j_call: TRBJ1-1

cdr3_aa: CATSRPGTGLHEQYF
v_call: TRBV15
j_call: TRBJ2-7

cdr3_aa: CASSPRTEGGTDTQYF
v_call: TRBV9
j_call: TRBJ2-3

cdr3_aa: CASSLGSSGTYEQYF
v_call: TRBV7-3
j_call: TRBJ2-7

cdr3_aa: CASSLGGTAKETQYF
v_call: TRBV5-1
j_call: TRBJ2-5

cdr3_aa: CASSLAPPSYEQYF
v_call: TRBV7-2
j_call: TRBJ2-7

cdr3_aa: CASSQRAAVEQYF
v_call: TRBV6-6
j_call: TRBJ2-7

cdr3_aa: CSVDVSRWDYGYTF
v_call: TRBV29-1
j_call: TRBJ1-2

cdr3_aa: CASSVAGDGTGELFF
v_call: TRBV9
j_call: TRBJ2-2

cdr3_aa: CASSYLKAVEGNEQFF
v_call: TRBV6-5
j_call: TRBJ2-1

cdr3_aa: CASSLISGPAGTGELFF
v_call: TRBV5-1
j_call: TRBJ2-2

cdr3_aa: CASSASLATGELFF
v_call: TRBV2
j_call: TRBJ2-2

cdr3_aa: CASSRDAQETQYF
v_call: TRBV5-1
j_call: TRBJ2-5

cdr3_aa: CASSPGAYTGELFF
v_call: TRBV11-3
j_call: TRBJ2-2

cdr3_aa: CATNQGLYGYTF
v_call: TRBV6-5
j_call: TRBJ1-2

cdr3_aa: CASSSPTSGIYNEQFF
v_call: TRBV28
j_call: TRBJ2-1

cdr3_aa: CASSNTGSSNQPQHF
v_call: TRBV7-2
j_call: TRBJ1-5

cdr3_aa: CASSVQQSGNTIYF
v_call: TRBV19
j_call: TRBJ1-3

cdr3_aa: CASSRNRDYEQYF
v_call: TRBV6-1
j_call: NA

cdr3_aa: CASSLAARGNTIYF
v_call: TRBV7-8
j_call: TRBJ1-3

cdr3_aa: CASSLARYEQYF
v_call: TRBV5-6
j_call: TRBJ2-7

cdr3_aa: CASRWAGVTDTQYF
v_call: TRBV6-1
j_call: TRBJ2-3

cdr3_aa: CASSPQGVAEKLFF
v_call: TRBV18
j_call: TRBJ1-4

cdr3_aa: CASSRPVNTGELFF
v_call: TRBV4-1
j_call: TRBJ2-2

cdr3_aa: CASSTGHRTEAFF
v_call: TRBV19
j_call: TRBJ1-1